Listed below are T cell receptor beta chains from one sample, sequenced in a study of T cell repertoires in cytomegalovirus infection. These receptors have no identified antigens. TCRdb fed the reads into MiXCR, producing one record per CDR3 protein. In the table there are around 900,000 distinct CDR3 sequences, roughly 30% of which are singletons. This specimen was cultured CD8+ T cells from PBMCs, taken from culture after CMV antigen stimulation. These receptors were taken from a human donor in good health (CMV status not recorded). Some clones in this sample may be carry-over from other donors' samples. CDR3s include the opening cysteine and the closing phenylalanine or tryptophan. A D gene is named only where the DNA matches it firmly. Where a row states a size, it is once, few, many or the class of an expanded clone; other rows omit it.

clone_size: many; d_call: NA; j_call: TRBJ1-6; v_call: TRBV7-9; cdr3_nt: TGTGCCAGCAGCTCACCGCAATTCCAACTGCGTAATTCACCCCTCCACTTT; cdr3_aa: CASSSPQFQLRNSPLHF
clone_size: many; d_call: NA; j_call: TRBJ2-1; v_call: TRBV4-1; cdr3_nt: TGCGCCAGCAGCCAATATACAGGAACTGCCCATGAGCAGTTCTTC; cdr3_aa: CASSQYTGTAHEQFF
clone_size: few; d_call: NA; j_call: TRBJ1-1; v_call: TRBV28; cdr3_nt: TGTGCCACAACCTTGAACACTGAAGCTTTCTTT; cdr3_aa: CATTLNTEAFF
clone_size: NA; d_call: NA; j_call: TRBJ2-1; v_call: TRBV19; cdr3_nt: TGTGCCAGTGACGGATACAATGAGCAGTTCTTC; cdr3_aa: CASDGYNEQFF
clone_size: NA; d_call: TRBD1; j_call: TRBJ2-2; v_call: TRBV7-6; cdr3_nt: TGTGCCAGCAGCTGGCGGGACAGGGACCCAGAGATCAACACCGGGGAGCTGTTTTTT; cdr3_aa: CASSWRDRDPEINTGELFF
clone_size: many; d_call: TRBD1; j_call: TRBJ1-1; v_call: TRBV7-2; cdr3_nt: TGTGCCAGCAGCTTAGAGTCTTTAGTCGGGGACAGGGATCCAGCGCACACTGAAGCTTTCTTT; cdr3_aa: CASSLESLVGDRDPAHTEAFF
clone_size: many; d_call: TRBD1; j_call: TRBJ2-3; v_call: TRBV6-6; cdr3_nt: TGTGCCAGCAGGTACAGGGGGTACACAGATACGCAGTATTTT; cdr3_aa: CASRYRGYTDTQYF
clone_size: few; d_call: NA; j_call: TRBJ2-6; v_call: TRBV7-9; cdr3_nt: TGTGCCAGCAGCCTTGAACAGGCCAACGTCCTGACTTTC; cdr3_aa: CASSLEQANVLTF
clone_size: NA; d_call: TRBD2; j_call: TRBJ2-1; v_call: TRBV20-1; cdr3_nt: TGCAGTGCTAGAGGGGGGGGGACCTACAATGAGCAGTTCTTC; cdr3_aa: CSARGGGTYNEQFF
clone_size: few; d_call: TRBD2; j_call: TRBJ2-5; v_call: TRBV19; cdr3_nt: TGTGCCAGTAGTCTACAGGAGATAGCGGGGGAAGAGACCCAGTACTTC; cdr3_aa: CASSLQEIAGEETQYF
clone_size: many; d_call: TRBD1; j_call: TRBJ1-5; v_call: TRBV12-3/TRBV12-4; cdr3_nt: TGTGCCAGCAGTCCCGGGACAGGGGCACTCTATAGCAATCAGCCCCAGCATTTT; cdr3_aa: CASSPGTGALYSNQPQHF
clone_size: NA; d_call: NA; j_call: TRBJ2-3; v_call: TRBV6-6; cdr3_nt: TGTGCCAGCAGGGGCCGGGGTGATACGCAGTATTTT; cdr3_aa: CASRGRGDTQYF
clone_size: NA; d_call: TRBD1; j_call: TRBJ2-2; v_call: TRBV20-1; cdr3_nt: TGCAGTGTCCGCCCCCACGGAGACAGGGGCCACACCGGGGAGCTGTTTTTT; cdr3_aa: CSVRPHGDRGHTGELFF
clone_size: NA; d_call: TRBD1; j_call: TRBJ2-1; v_call: TRBV6-5; cdr3_nt: TGTGCCAGTGGGTTTAACTTACATCGGGACAGTCAGTTCTTC; cdr3_aa: CASGFNLHRDSQFF
clone_size: NA; d_call: NA; j_call: TRBJ2-1; v_call: TRBV7-6; cdr3_nt: TGTGCCAGCAGCTTAAAGCTTAGCTCCTACAATGAGCAGTTCTTC; cdr3_aa: CASSLKLSSYNEQFF
clone_size: NA; d_call: NA; j_call: TRBJ1-4; v_call: TRBV6-1; cdr3_nt: TGTGCCAGCAGTGAAGACAGGTTAGGTGAAAAACTGTTTTTT; cdr3_aa: CASSEDRLGEKLFF
clone_size: NA; d_call: TRBD1; j_call: TRBJ2-3; v_call: TRBV6-1; cdr3_nt: TGTGCCAGCAGTGTGATGGGACAGCACTCGCCAGTGGATACGCAGTATTTT; cdr3_aa: CASSVMGQHSPVDTQYF
clone_size: NA; d_call: NA; j_call: TRBJ2-2; v_call: TRBV11-2; cdr3_nt: TGTGCCAGCAGCTCTCAGGGGTATAGGGACACCGGGGAGCTGTTTTTT; cdr3_aa: CASSSQGYRDTGELFF
clone_size: few; d_call: NA; j_call: TRBJ2-1; v_call: TRBV12-3/TRBV12-4; cdr3_nt: TGTGCCAGCAGTTTTGTAGCCGGGGATGAGCAGTTCTTC; cdr3_aa: CASSFVAGDEQFF
clone_size: few; d_call: NA; j_call: TRBJ2-7; v_call: TRBV6-2/TRBV6-3; cdr3_nt: TGTGCCAGCATGCCAGGACTTCTAATCTACGAGCAGTACTTC; cdr3_aa: CASMPGLLIYEQYF
clone_size: NA; d_call: NA; j_call: TRBJ2-2; v_call: TRBV4-3; cdr3_nt: TGCGCCAGCAGCCAAGATCACGCAGCCAACACCGAGGAGCTGTTTTTT; cdr3_aa: CASSQDHAANTEELFF
clone_size: many; d_call: TRBD1; j_call: TRBJ1-1; v_call: TRBV7-6; cdr3_nt: TGTGCCAGCAGTTCACCTGGGGTCGACAGGGGCACTGAAGCTTTCTTT; cdr3_aa: CASSSPGVDRGTEAFF
clone_size: NA; d_call: NA; j_call: TRBJ1-2; v_call: TRBV19; cdr3_nt: TGTGCCAGTAGGCCGGAGGGGGTGCCTAACTATGGCTACACCTTC; cdr3_aa: CASRPEGVPNYGYTF
clone_size: many; d_call: NA; j_call: TRBJ2-2; v_call: TRBV12-3/TRBV12-4; cdr3_nt: TGTGCCAGCGGTCCCCCATTCCTGCGGGAGCTGTTTTTT; cdr3_aa: CASGPPFLRELFF
clone_size: many; d_call: NA; j_call: TRBJ2-1; v_call: TRBV7-8; cdr3_nt: TGTGCCAGCAGCTTAGTCGAGGGTTACAATGAGCAGTTCTTC; cdr3_aa: CASSLVEGYNEQFF
clone_size: many; d_call: NA; j_call: TRBJ1-1; v_call: TRBV7-9; cdr3_nt: TGTGCCAGCAGCCTCCGAGGGGGGTACACTGAAGCTTTCTTT; cdr3_aa: CASSLRGGYTEAFF
clone_size: few; d_call: TRBD1; j_call: TRBJ2-5; v_call: TRBV7-9; cdr3_nt: TGTGCCAGCATCCGCCGGGACAGGGGAAAAGAGACCCAGTACTTC; cdr3_aa: CASIRRDRGKETQYF
clone_size: few; d_call: NA; j_call: TRBJ1-1; v_call: TRBV12-5; cdr3_nt: TGTGCTAGTGGTTTGGTAGGGTTCGCTGAAGCTTTCTTT; cdr3_aa: CASGLVGFAEAFF
clone_size: NA; d_call: NA; j_call: TRBJ2-1; v_call: TRBV20-1; cdr3_nt: TGCAGTGCTTCCTCCACAGGGATTGGCTCCTACAATGAGCAGTTCTTC; cdr3_aa: CSASSTGIGSYNEQFF
clone_size: NA; d_call: NA; j_call: TRBJ1-5; v_call: TRBV19; cdr3_nt: TGTGCCAGTAGTATGGTAAGGTACAATCAGCCCCAGCATTTT; cdr3_aa: CASSMVRYNQPQHF
clone_size: once; d_call: NA; j_call: TRBJ2-3; v_call: TRBV27; cdr3_nt: TGTGCCAGCAGCGATGACAGTCCTAGCACAGATACGCAGTATTTT; cdr3_aa: CASSDDSPSTDTQYF
clone_size: NA; d_call: NA; j_call: TRBJ2-2; v_call: TRBV12-3/TRBV12-4; cdr3_nt: TGTGCCAGCAGTGTTGGGAGGCTAGAGCTGTTTTTT; cdr3_aa: CASSVGRLELFF
clone_size: few; d_call: NA; j_call: TRBJ2-2; v_call: TRBV6-1; cdr3_nt: TGTGCCAGCGGAGAGGGGGTATCGGACTACACCGGGGAGCTGTTTTTT; cdr3_aa: CASGEGVSDYTGELFF
clone_size: NA; d_call: NA; j_call: TRBJ2-5; v_call: TRBV20-1; cdr3_nt: TGCAGTGCTAGTAAGGATCTGGCAGAGACCCAGTACTTC; cdr3_aa: CSASKDLAETQYF
clone_size: NA; d_call: TRBD1; j_call: TRBJ1-2; v_call: TRBV9; cdr3_nt: TGTGCCAGCAGCGTCGGACAGGGCCCCTATGGCTACACCTTC; cdr3_aa: CASSVGQGPYGYTF
clone_size: NA; d_call: NA; j_call: TRBJ2-5; v_call: TRBV6-1; cdr3_nt: TGTGCCAGCAATTCCAAGGGCAGCCAAGAGACCCAGTACTTC; cdr3_aa: CASNSKGSQETQYF
clone_size: NA; d_call: NA; j_call: TRBJ1-2; v_call: TRBV6-6; cdr3_nt: TGTGCCAGCAACATTCAGCATAACTATGGCTACACCTTC; cdr3_aa: CASNIQHNYGYTF
clone_size: NA; d_call: TRBD2; j_call: TRBJ2-1; v_call: TRBV19; cdr3_nt: TGTGCCAGTAGTGGCCCGGTACAGCGGGGGGGTTACAATGAGCAGTTCTTC; cdr3_aa: CASSGPVQRGGYNEQFF